A single sample is the source of the 11 T cell receptor beta chains below, sequenced in a study of T cells after yellow fever vaccination. From the 5' RACE reads, TCRdb called clonotypes with MiXCR, one entry per CDR3 protein. This table holds approximately 350,000 distinct CDR3 sequences, around 10% found once. This specimen was PBMCs, taken on the day of the first yellow fever vaccination. All receptors derive from a young man who received the YFV17D yellow fever vaccine.

This chain uses TRBV4-3 with TRBJ2-2, with 8 bases identical to TRBD1. Trimming took 3 bases from V and 4 from J; bases not matched to a gene: 1. In germline, CDR1 is LGHNA, CDR2 YSLEER. This CDR3 has 14 amino acids. The CDR3 coding sequence is TGCGCCAGCAGCCATGGACAGGGCACCGGGGAGCTGTTTTTT. Translating it yields CASSHGQGTGELFF.

This clonotype turned up a few times. This CDR3 reads CASSYLSRDLQETQYF. The CDR3 bases are TGTGCCAGCAGTTACTTGTCCCGGGACTTACAAGAGACCCAGTACTTC. The rearrangement uses TRBV6-2 or TRBV6-3 and TRBJ2-5; possible D gene TRBD2, 6 bases. The V end lost 1 base, the J end lost 2 bases, and 14 bases lay between the germline ends. This CDR3 is 16 amino acids long. Germline CDR1 is MNHEY and CDR2 is SVGEGT.

The chain is built from TRBV29-1 and TRBJ2-2; D is ambiguous. This CDR3 has 14 amino acids. Trimming stripped 4 bases from V and 4 bases from J, with 13 bases between. Germline CDR1 and CDR2: SQVTM and ANQGSEA. This CDR3 reads CSVALHSPTGELFF. In DNA, the CDR3 is TGCAGCGTTGCCCTCCACTCTCCCACCGGGGAGCTGTTTTTT.

This clonotype was observed a few times. This chain uses TRBV6-2 or TRBV6-3 with TRBJ2-7, with 9 positions matching TRBD2. Germline loops: CDR1 MNHEY, CDR2 SVGEGT. The V and J ends lost 8 bases and 0 bases, in that order; junction bases with no gene match: 2. The CDR3 has 13 amino acids. CDR3 loop: CASGAGGSYEQYF. CDR3 nucleotides: TGTGCCAGCGGAGCGGGGGGCTCCTACGAGCAGTACTTC.

V gene TRBV11-1 combines with J gene TRBJ2-6; 10 nucleotides line up with TRBD1. The V gene end was trimmed by 6 bases and the J gene end by 3 bases; junction bases not matched to a gene: 11. This CDR3 has 18 residues. Germline V gene data show CDR1 as SGHAT and CDR2 as FQDESV (reference sequence). The CDR3 is CASRPMGQGFVGANVLTF. DNA of the CDR3: TGTGCCAGCAGACCAATGGGACAGGGGTTTGTTGGGGCCAACGTCCTGACTTTC.

The chain joins TRBV10-3 to TRBJ2-3, with D uncertain. V lost 0 bases and J lost 0, with 10 bases in between. Germline V CDR1 and CDR2: ENHRY, SYGVKD. This CDR3 contains 16 residues. Written as DNA, the CDR3 is TGTGCCATCAGTGAGTCGGGCACCACCAGCACAGATACGCAGTATTTT. This sequence encodes CAISESGTTSTDTQYF.

V usage is TRBV5-1 and J usage is TRBJ2-3, with TRBD1 identical over 8 bases. CDR1 SGHRS and CDR2 YFSETQ come from the germline V gene. Trimming removed 3 bases from V and 4 bases from J; junction bases left unmatched: 7. This CDR3 region has 15 residues. The CDR3 coding sequence is TGCGCCAGCAGCTCGACAGGGGAGATGGCAGATACGCAGTATTTT. Its translation is CASSSTGEMADTQYF. The complete variable domain, with remaining parts taken from reference TRBV5-1 and TRBJ2-3, reads KAGVTQTPRYLIKTRGQQVTLSCSPISGHRSVSWYQQTPGQGLQFLFEYFSETQRNKGNFPGRFSGRQFSNSRSEMNVSTLELGDSALYLCASSSTGEMADTQYFGPGTRLTVL.

In DNA, the CDR3 is TGTGCCAGCAGTACGGGTGGGGGGATCCGCACAGATACGCAGTATTTT. Translating gives CASSTGGGIRTDTQYF. The rearrangement uses TRBV12-3 or TRBV12-4 and TRBJ2-3; weak D call: TRBD2 (6 bases). The germline V and J ends were trimmed by 5 bases and 1 base, with 16 bases remaining between them. The CDR3 runs to 16 residues.

In this sample, this clonotype turned up a few times. V gene TRBV5-1 combines with J gene TRBJ2-3; 8 bases line up with TRBD1. In germline, CDR1 is SGHRS, CDR2 YFSETQ. There are 15 residues in the CDR3. The junction had 9 bases not matched to a gene; V was cut back by 3 bases and J by 6 bases. The CDR3 loop is CASSSRARGPDTQYF. The CDR3 nucleotides are TGCGCCAGCAGCTCTAGGGCCAGGGGGCCCGATACGCAGTATTTT.

This clonotype was counted once. CDR3 sequence (DNA): TGTGCCAGCAGCTTCCAGGGCGGCCTCTACGAGCAGTACGTC. Translated, it gives CASSFQGGLYEQYV. The V gene is TRBV7-2, the J gene TRBJ2-7, with D possibly matching TRBD1 (5 bases). Trimming pared 3 bases from V and 3 bases from J, leaving 12 bases between. CDR1 is SGHTA and CDR2 is FQGNSA in the germline V gene. CDR3 size: 14 residues.

There are a few counts of this clonotype. The chain combines TRBV6-1 with TRBJ2-1; 8 bases align to TRBD1. Germline trimming cut 4 bases from V and 3 bases from J; bases unmatched to any gene: 5. The CDR3 is made up of 15 amino acids. In germline, CDR1 is MNHNS, CDR2 SASEGT. The DNA of the CDR3 is TGTGCCAGCAGTGTGCGACAGGGGCTCTACAATGAGCAGTTCTTC. It yields the protein CASSVRQGLYNEQFF.